The 8 T cell receptor beta chains in this list originate from one sample, sequenced in a study of shared clonotypes between healthy human individuals. This table comes from immunoSEQ multiplex PCR, and its TCRdb copy is limited to in-frame clones, with some not included. In the table there are some 600,000 clones, roughly 95% of which are singletons. It was CD45RO-negative cells, positively selected for CCR7, that made up naive CD8 cells, with terminally differentiated effector memory CD45RA+ cells excluded. Sequencing was done on a sample of naive CD8+ T cells sorted from blood. These receptors originate from a woman aged 25 to 39 in good health.

The chain combines TRBV27 with TRBJ1-1; TRBD1 matches 8 bases. V lost 7 bases to trimming and J lost 3 bases; unmatched junction nucleotides: 10. Germline lookup yields CDR1 MNHEY and CDR2 SMNVEV (reference sequence). The CDR3 length is 15 residues. The CDR3, as DNA: TGTGCCAGCACCCCCTCAGGGGGCGCGGACACTGAAGCTTTCTTT. It specifies CASTPSGGADTEAFF.

This chain links TRBV29-1 with TRBJ2-7, with D possibly matching TRBD1 (6 bases). The CDR3 is 19 amino acids. V lost 7 bases to trimming and J lost 2 bases, with 33 bases between them. From germline, CDR1 is SQVTM and CDR2 ANQGSEA. The CDR3 sequence is CSAGRLSTTGTYDTYEQYF. The CDR3 nucleotides read TGCAGCGCGGGTCGGCTGTCAACAACCGGGACATATGATACCTACGAGCAGTACTTC.

V is TRBV19 and J is TRBJ1-5; 8 nucleotides line up with TRBD1. This CDR3 is built from 16 residues. The germline V gene encodes CDR1 LNHDA and CDR2 SQIVND (reference sequence). The V and J ends lost 7 bases and 4 bases, in that order; junction bases with no gene match: 12. The CDR3 loop reads CASIEDREGLNQPQHF. As DNA, the CDR3 is TGTGCCAGTATAGAGGACAGGGAAGGTCTTAATCAGCCCCAGCATTTT.

This clone occurred once. The gene calls are TRBV7-9 and TRBJ2-3, with D unresolved. V was shortened by 1 base and J by 4 bases, with 6 bases between the two germline ends. CDR1 and CDR2 (germline): SEHNR, FQNEAQ (reference sequence). The CDR3 totals 13 residues. The CDR3 sequence is CASSLGVADTQYF. CDR3 nucleotides: TGTGCCAGCAGCTTAGGTGTGGCAGATACGCAGTATTTT.

This clone was observed once. The chain uses TRBV30 and TRBJ2-5; 9 positions match TRBD2. There are 16 residues in the CDR3. CDR1 is GTSNPN, CDR2 SVGIG, per germline (reference sequence). Losses at the gene ends were 0 bases for V and 5 bases for J; bases not matched to a gene: 10. The chain's CDR3 is CAWSVRGLAKGETQYF. CDR3 nucleotides: TGTGCCTGGAGTGTACGGGGACTAGCCAAAGGGGAGACCCAGTACTTC.

V and J are TRBV5-8 and TRBJ2-3, with D perhaps matching TRBD1 (6 bases). V was cut by 5 bases and J by 0 bases, with 16 bases left in between. The CDR3 sequence is 16 residues long. Per germline, CDR1 SGHTS and CDR2 YDEGEE. In nucleotides, the CDR3 is TGTGCCAGCAGACGGGACACCTTCCTTAGCACAGATACGCAGTATTTT. Its protein product is CASRRDTFLSTDTQYF.

V is TRBV27 and J is TRBJ2-7; a possible D gene is TRBD1 (6 bases). The germline V and J ends were trimmed by 8 bases and 3 bases, with 20 bases remaining between them. This CDR3 comprises 15 residues. Germline V gene sequence: CDR1 MNHEY, CDR2 SMNVEV (reference sequence). CDR3 nucleotides: TGTGCCAGCTCCGCTGTCGGCCAGGGACACTACGAGCAGTACTTC. Translating gives CASSAVGQGHYEQYF.

The rearrangement uses TRBV7-9 and TRBJ2-1; 7 bases line up with TRBD2. The CDR3 loop spans 13 amino acids. The ends lost 7 bases at V and 4 bases at J; junction bases unmatched: 4. The germline gives CDR1 SEHNR, CDR2 FQNEAQ (reference sequence). This CDR3 reads CASTFGGYNEQFF. Here the CDR3 DNA reads TGTGCCAGCACCTTCGGGGGGTACAATGAGCAGTTCTTC.